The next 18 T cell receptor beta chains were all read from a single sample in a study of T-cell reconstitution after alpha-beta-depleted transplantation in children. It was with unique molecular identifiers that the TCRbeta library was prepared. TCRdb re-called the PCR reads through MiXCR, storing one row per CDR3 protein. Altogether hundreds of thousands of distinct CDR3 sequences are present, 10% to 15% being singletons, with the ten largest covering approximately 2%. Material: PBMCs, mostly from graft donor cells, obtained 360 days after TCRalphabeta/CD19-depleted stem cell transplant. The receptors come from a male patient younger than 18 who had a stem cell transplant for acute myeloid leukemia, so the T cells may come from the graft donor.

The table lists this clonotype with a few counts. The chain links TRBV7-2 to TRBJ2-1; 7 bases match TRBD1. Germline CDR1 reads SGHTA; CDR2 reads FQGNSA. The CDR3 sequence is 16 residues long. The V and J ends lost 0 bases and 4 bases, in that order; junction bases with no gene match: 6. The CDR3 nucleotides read TGTGCCAGCAGCTTAGCGCAGACAGGGCCATACAATGAGCAGTTCTTC. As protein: CASSLAQTGPYNEQFF.

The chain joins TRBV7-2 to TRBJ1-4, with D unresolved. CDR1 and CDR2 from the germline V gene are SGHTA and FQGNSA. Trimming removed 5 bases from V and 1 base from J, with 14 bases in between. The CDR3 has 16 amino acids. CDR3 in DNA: TGTGCCAGCAGCCCCCTAGGAGGAGGAACTAATGAAAAACTGTTTTTT. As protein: CASSPLGGGTNEKLFF.

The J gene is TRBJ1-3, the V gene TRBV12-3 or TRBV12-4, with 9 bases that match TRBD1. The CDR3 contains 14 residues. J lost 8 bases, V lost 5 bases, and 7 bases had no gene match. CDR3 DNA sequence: TGTGCCAGCAGTCAAGACAGGGGGACGTACACCATATATTTT. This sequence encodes CASSQDRGTYTIYF.

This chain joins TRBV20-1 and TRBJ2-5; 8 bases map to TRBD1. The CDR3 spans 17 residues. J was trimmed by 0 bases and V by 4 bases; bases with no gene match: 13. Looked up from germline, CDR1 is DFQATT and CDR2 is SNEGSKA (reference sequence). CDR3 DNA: TGCAGTGCTACGCTCCTCAGGGGGCTGGCTGACCAAGAGACCCAGTACTTC. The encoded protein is CSATLLRGLADQETQYF.

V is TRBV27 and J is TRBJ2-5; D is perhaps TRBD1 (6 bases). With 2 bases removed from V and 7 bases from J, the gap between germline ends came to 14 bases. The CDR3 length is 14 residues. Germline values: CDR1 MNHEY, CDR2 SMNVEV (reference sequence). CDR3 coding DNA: TGTGCCAGCAGTTTACAGGGGCCCAAGCGGACCCAGTACTTC. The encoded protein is CASSLQGPKRTQYF.

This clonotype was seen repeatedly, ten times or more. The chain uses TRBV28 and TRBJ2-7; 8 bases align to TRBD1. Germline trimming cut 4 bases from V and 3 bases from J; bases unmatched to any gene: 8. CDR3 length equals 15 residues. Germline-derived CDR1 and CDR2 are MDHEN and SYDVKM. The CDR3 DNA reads TGTGCCAGCAGTTCCCCTCAGGGGGCAGGCTACGAGCAGTACTTC. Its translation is CASSSPQGAGYEQYF.

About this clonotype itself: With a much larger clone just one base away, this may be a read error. CDR3 loop: CASSLLAGNSYDQYF. Written as DNA, the CDR3 is TGTGCCAGCAGCCTACTAGCGGGAAACTCCTACGATCAGTACTTC. The chain uses TRBV7-3 and TRBJ2-7; 10 bases align to TRBD2. Germline CDR1 reads SGHTA; CDR2 reads FQGTGA. The CDR3 totals 15 residues. The full variable domain, in which reference TRBV7-3 and TRBJ2-7 provide the parts outside the CDR3, is GAGVSQTPSNKVTEKGKYVELRCDPISGHTALYWYRQSLGQGPEFLIYFQGTGAADDSGLPNDRFFAVRPEGSVSTLKIQRTERGDSAVYLCASSLLAGNSYDQYFGPGTRLTVT.

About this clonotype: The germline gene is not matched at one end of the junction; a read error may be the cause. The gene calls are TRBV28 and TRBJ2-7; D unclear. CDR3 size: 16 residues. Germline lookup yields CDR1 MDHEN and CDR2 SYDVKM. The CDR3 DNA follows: TGTGCCAGCAGCTTATTCAGGATTACCTATATCTACGAGCAGTACTTC. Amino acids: CASSLFRITYIYEQYF.

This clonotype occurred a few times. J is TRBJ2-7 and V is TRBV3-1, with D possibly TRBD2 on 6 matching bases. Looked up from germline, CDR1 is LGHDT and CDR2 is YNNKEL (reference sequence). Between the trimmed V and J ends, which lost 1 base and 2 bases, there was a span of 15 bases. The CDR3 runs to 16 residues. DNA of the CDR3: TGTGCCAGCAGCCAAGGAAGTTGGGGGGACCCCTACGAGCAGTACTTC. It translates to CASSQGSWGDPYEQYF.

The CDR3 sequence: CASQLGQAYSEGTEAFF. The CDR3 nucleotides read TGTGCCAGCCAACTTGGACAGGCCTATTCGGAAGGGACTGAAGCTTTCTTT. J is TRBJ1-1 and V is TRBV12-3 or TRBV12-4, with TRBD1 matching over 7 bases. With V trimmed by 8 bases and J by 5 bases, 20 bases remained unmatched. This CDR3 is built from 17 residues.

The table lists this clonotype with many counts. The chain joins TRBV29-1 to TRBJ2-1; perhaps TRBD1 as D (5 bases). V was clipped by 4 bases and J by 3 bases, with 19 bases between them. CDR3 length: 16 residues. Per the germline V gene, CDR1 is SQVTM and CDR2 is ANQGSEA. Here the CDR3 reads CSVGQKWRGVYNEQFF. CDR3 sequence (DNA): TGCAGCGTTGGACAGAAGTGGCGCGGAGTCTACAATGAGCAGTTCTTC.

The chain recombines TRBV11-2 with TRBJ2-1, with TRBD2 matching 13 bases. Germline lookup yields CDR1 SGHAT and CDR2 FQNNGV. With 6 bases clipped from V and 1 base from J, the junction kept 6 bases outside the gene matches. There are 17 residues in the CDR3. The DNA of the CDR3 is TGTGCCAGCAGACCGGGACTAGCGGGACCATCCTACAATGAGCAGTTCTTC. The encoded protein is CASRPGLAGPSYNEQFF.

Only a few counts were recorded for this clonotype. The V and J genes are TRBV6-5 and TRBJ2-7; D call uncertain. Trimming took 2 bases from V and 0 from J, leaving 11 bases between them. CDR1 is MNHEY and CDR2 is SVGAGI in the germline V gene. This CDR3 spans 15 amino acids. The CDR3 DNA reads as TGTGCCAGCAGTTACGACCCTACCAGCTCCTACGAGCAGTACTTC. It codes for CASSYDPTSSYEQYF.

CDR3 sequence reads: CASPPSTSGRAVSYEQYF. CDR3 sequence (DNA): TGTGCCAGCCCCCCCTCGACTAGCGGGAGGGCCGTGTCCTACGAGCAGTACTTC. V and J are TRBV28 and TRBJ2-7; 14 bases line up with TRBD2. V shed 8 bases, J shed 1 base, and the junction held 13 bases outside the gene matches. In germline, CDR1 is MDHEN, CDR2 SYDVKM. The CDR3 runs to 18 residues.

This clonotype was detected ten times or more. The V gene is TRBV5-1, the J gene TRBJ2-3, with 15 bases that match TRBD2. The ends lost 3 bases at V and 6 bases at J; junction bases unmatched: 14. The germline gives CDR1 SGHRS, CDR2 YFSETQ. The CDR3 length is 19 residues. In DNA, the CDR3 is TGCGCCAGCAGCTCGGGACTAGCGGGAGGCCAAAGTCGTCCGGATACGCAGTATTTT. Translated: CASSSGLAGGQSRPDTQYF.

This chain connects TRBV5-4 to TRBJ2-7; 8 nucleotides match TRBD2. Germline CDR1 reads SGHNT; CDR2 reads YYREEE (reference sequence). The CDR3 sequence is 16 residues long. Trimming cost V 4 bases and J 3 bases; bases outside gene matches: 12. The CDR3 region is CASSPGRGTLIYEQYF. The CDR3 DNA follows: TGTGCCAGCAGCCCCGGGAGGGGGACACTCATCTACGAGCAGTACTTC.

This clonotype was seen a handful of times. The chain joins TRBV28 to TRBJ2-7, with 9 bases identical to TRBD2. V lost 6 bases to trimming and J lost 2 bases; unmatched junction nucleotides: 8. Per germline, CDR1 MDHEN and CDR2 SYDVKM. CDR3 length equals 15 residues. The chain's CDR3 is CASSRSGSKTYEQYF. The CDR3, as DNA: TGTGCCAGCAGCCGTAGCGGGAGTAAAACCTACGAGCAGTACTTC.

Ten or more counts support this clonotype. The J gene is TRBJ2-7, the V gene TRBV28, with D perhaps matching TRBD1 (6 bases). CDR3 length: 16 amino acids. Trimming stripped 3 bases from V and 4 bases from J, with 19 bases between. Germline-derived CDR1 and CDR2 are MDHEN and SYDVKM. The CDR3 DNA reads TGTGCCAGCAGTTTTTCGTTCCTGGGACAAGGGTACGAGCAGTACTTC. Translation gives CASSFSFLGQGYEQYF.